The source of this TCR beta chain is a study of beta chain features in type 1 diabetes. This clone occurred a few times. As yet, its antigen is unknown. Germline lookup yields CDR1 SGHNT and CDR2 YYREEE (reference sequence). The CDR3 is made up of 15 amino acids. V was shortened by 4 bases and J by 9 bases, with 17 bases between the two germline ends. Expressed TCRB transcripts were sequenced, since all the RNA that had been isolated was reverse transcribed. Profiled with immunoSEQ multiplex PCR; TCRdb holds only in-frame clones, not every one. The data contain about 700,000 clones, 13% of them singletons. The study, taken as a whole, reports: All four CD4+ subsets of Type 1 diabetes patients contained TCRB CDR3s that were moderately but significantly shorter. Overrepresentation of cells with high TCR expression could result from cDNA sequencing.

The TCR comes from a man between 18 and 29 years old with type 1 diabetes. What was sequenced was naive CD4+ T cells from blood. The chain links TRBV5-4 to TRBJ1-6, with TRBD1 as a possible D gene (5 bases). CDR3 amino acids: CASSAAGRGGSPLHF. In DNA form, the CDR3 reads TGTGCCAGCAGCGCAGCGGGGAGGGGAGGTTCACCCCTCCACTTT.